What follows are 4 T cell receptor beta chains derived from one specimen sequenced in a study of blood T cell repertoires in COVID-19. Here immunoSEQ multiplex PCR was the method, and the copy in TCRdb shows in-frame clones only, minus some. The sample has about 150,000 clones, about four fifths seen once. The sample comprised peripheral blood. These TCRs come from a human donor in a cohort sampled during active COVID-19.

The CDR3 DNA follows: TGCGCCAGCAGCCAACAACCGGGACAGAACACCGGGGAGCTGTTTTTT. Protein product: CASSQQPGQNTGELFF. V usage is TRBV4-1 and J usage is TRBJ2-2; perhaps TRBD1 as D (6 bases). The ends were cut back, 2 bases at V and 1 base at J, with 11 bases in the middle. The germline gives CDR1 MGHRA, CDR2 YSYEKL. The CDR3 runs to 16 residues.

V is TRBV7-9 and J is TRBJ2-5, with D unresolved. The CDR3 runs 11 residues. V dropped 5 bases and J dropped 5 bases, with 6 bases sitting between them. Germline CDR1 is SEHNR and CDR2 is FQNEAQ (reference sequence). The CDR3 DNA is TGTGCCAGCAGCCCGCGGGAGACCCAGTACTTC. Translation gives CASSPRETQYF.

The V call is TRBV29-1, the J call TRBJ2-7, with 8 bases matching TRBD1. Germline V lookup: CDR1 SQVTM, CDR2 ANQGSEA. With V trimmed by 1 base and J by 4 bases, 6 bases remained unmatched. The CDR3 sequence is 14 residues long. The CDR3 reads CSVEVSTGGYEQYF. The CDR3 region has the DNA TGCAGCGTTGAAGTATCCACAGGGGGTTACGAGCAGTACTTC.

The chain uses TRBV5-6 and TRBJ2-3; D remains unclear. The CDR3 runs to 15 residues. Germline CDR1 reads SGHDT; CDR2 reads YYEEEE. The V gene lost 4 bases and the J gene lost 2 bases, with 14 bases spanning the gap. CDR3 sequence: CASSPEVGFTDTQYF. The CDR3 DNA follows: TGTGCCAGCAGCCCCGAGGTCGGTTTCACAGATACGCAGTATTTT.